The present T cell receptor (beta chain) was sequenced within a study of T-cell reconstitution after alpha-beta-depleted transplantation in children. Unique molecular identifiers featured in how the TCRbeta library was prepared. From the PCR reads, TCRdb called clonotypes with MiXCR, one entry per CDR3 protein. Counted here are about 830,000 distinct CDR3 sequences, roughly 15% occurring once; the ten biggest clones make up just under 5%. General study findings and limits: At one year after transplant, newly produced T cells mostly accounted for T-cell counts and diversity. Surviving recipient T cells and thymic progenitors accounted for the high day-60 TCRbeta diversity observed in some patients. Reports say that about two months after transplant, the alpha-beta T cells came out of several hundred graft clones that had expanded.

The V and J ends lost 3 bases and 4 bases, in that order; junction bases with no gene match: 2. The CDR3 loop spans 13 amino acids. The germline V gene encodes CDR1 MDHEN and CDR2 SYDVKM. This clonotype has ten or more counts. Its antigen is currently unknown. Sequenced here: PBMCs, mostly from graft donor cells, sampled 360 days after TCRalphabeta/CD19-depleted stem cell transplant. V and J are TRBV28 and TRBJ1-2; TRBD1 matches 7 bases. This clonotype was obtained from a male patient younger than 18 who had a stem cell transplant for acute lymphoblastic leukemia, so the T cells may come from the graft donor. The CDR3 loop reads CASSFGQVYGYTF. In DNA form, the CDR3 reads TGTGCCAGCAGTTTCGGACAGGTCTATGGCTACACCTTC.